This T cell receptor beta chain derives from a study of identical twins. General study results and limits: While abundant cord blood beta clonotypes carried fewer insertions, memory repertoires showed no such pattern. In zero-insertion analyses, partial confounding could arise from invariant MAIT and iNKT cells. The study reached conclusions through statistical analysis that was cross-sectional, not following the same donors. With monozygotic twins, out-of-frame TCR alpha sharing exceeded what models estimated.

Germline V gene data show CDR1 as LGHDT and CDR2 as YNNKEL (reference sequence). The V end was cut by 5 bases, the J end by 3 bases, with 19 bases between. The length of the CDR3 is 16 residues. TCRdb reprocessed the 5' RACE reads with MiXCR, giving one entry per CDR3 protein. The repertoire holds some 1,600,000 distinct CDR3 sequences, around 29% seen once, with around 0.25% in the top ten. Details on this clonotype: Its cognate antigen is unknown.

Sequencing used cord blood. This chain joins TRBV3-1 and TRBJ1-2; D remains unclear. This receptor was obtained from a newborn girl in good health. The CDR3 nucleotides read TGTGCCAGCAGCTTTGGCGCGGGAGAACCTGACTATGGCTACACCTTC. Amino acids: CASSFGAGEPDYGYTF.